The 26 T cell receptor beta chains below all came from one sample that was sequenced in a study of T-cell memory formation after mild COVID-19. Via MiXCR, TCRdb re-called the 5' RACE reads, giving one row per CDR3 protein. The data hold roughly 200,000 distinct CDR3 sequences, with 18% observed a single time. Material for sequencing was PBMCs or a T cell subset sorted from them (not recorded which). Receptor source: an adult woman who had mild COVID-19 (a few samples of this study predate the infection). Cell type and time point are not known.

The CDR3 region is CASRDPRGPGWTEQYF. The CDR3 DNA follows: TGCGCCAGCAGAGATCCCCGAGGGCCCGGCTGGACCGAGCAGTACTTC. V and J are TRBV4-1 and TRBJ2-7; tentative D call: TRBD2 (5 bases). This CDR3 is built from 16 residues. Looked up from germline, CDR1 is MGHRA and CDR2 is YSYEKL. Trimming removed 6 bases at V and 6 bases at J, with 24 bases between.

The chain combines TRBV4-1 with TRBJ1-5; no clear D. V shed 1 base and J shed 6 bases, with 10 bases lying between them. Germline loops: CDR1 MGHRA, CDR2 YSYEKL. The CDR3 has 14 amino acids. The CDR3 loop is CASSQAEVAQPQHF. Here the CDR3 DNA reads TGCGCCAGCAGCCAAGCGGAGGTAGCTCAGCCCCAGCATTTT.

This chain uses TRBV7-2 with TRBJ1-2; the D is unclear. The CDR3 loop spans 14 amino acids. Germline assignment: CDR1 SGHTA and CDR2 FQGNSA. Trimming took off 4 bases at V and 0 bases at J, with 9 bases between the two ends. CDR3: CASSSAATNYGYTF. The DNA of the CDR3 is TGTGCCAGCAGCTCGGCGGCTACTAACTATGGCTACACCTTC. Looking up the rest from reference TRBV7-2 and TRBJ1-2 gives the full variable domain: GAGVSQSPSNKVTEKGKDVELRCDPISGHTALYWYRQSLGQGLEFLIYFQGNSAPDKSGLPSDRFSAERTGGSVSTLTIQRTQQEDSAVYLCASSSAATNYGYTFGSGTRLTVV.

V usage is TRBV7-2 and J usage is TRBJ1-4; possible D gene TRBD1, 5 bases. Germline CDR1 is SGHTA and CDR2 is FQGNSA. CDR3 size: 15 residues. V was clipped by 3 bases and J by 6 bases, with 14 bases between them. CDR3 nucleotide sequence: TGTGCCAGCAGCTTTTCCGGACAACTTTATGAAAAACTGTTTTTT. Its protein product is CASSFSGQLYEKLFF. The full variable domain, in which reference TRBV7-2 and TRBJ1-4 provide the parts outside the CDR3, is GAGVSQSPSNKVTEKGKDVELRCDPISGHTALYWYRQSLGQGLEFLIYFQGNSAPDKSGLPSDRFSAERTGGSVSTLTIQRTQQEDSAVYLCASSFSGQLYEKLFFGSGTQLSVL.

V usage is TRBV20-1 and J usage is TRBJ2-5; TRBD2 matches 7 bases. V lost 4 bases, J lost 10 bases, and 18 bases stayed unmatched. Germline V lookup: CDR1 DFQATT, CDR2 SNEGSKA (reference sequence). This CDR3 region has 15 residues. The CDR3 DNA sequence: TGCAGTGCTACCAGAGGGACTACTTCCAGGGTTGGCCAGTACTTC. Its protein product is CSATRGTTSRVGQYF.

The chain employs TRBV27 and TRBJ2-3; 7 bases match TRBD2. Trimming took 5 bases from V and 0 from J; bases not matched to a gene: 8. The CDR3 is made up of 16 amino acids. Germline V gives CDR1 MNHEY, CDR2 SMNVEV (reference sequence). As DNA, the CDR3 is TGTGCCAGCAGTCGGGGACTAACCACGAGCACAGATACGCAGTATTTT. Residues: CASSRGLTTSTDTQYF.

This sequence joins TRBV5-1 and TRBJ1-2, with 7 bases matching TRBD1. The CDR3 consists of 13 residues. Trimming at V came to 4 bases and at J to 4 bases, leaving 4 bases not matched to a gene. Germline V CDR1 and CDR2: SGHRS, YFSETQ. CDR3 region: CASSTGQTYGYTF. The CDR3 DNA reads as TGCGCCAGCAGCACGGGACAGACCTATGGCTACACCTTC.

This clonotype occurred many times. The chain links TRBV15 to TRBJ1-1; the D is unclear. This CDR3 is built from 15 residues. V gave up 5 bases and J gave up 3 bases, with 16 bases separating them. The V gene's germline CDR1 is LNHNV and CDR2 YYDKDF (reference sequence). For the CDR3, the DNA is TGTGCCACCAGCTTCGGGTCCCCGACCGACACTGAAGCTTTCTTT. It specifies CATSFGSPTDTEAFF.

Concerning this clonotype: At one end, the junction sequence differs from germline, possibly due to a read error. This chain joins TRBV5-6 and TRBJ2-2; D might be TRBD2 (5 bases). CDR1 and CDR2 (germline): SGHDT, YYEEEE. This CDR3 contains 14 residues. The CDR3 DNA reads as TGTGCCAGCAGCCACTGGACCGGAACCGGGGAGCTGTCTTTT. It yields the protein CASSHWTGTGELSF.

Comment on this clonotype: The junction departs from the called germline gene at one end, perhaps through a read error. The chain employs TRBV18 and TRBJ2-3; the D is unclear. The CDR3 has 13 amino acids. CDR1 KGHSH and CDR2 LQKENI come from the germline V gene. CDR3 DNA sequence: TGTGACAGCTCAACCCCCGGCACAGATACGCAGTATTTT. This encodes CDSSTPGTDTQYF.

V and J are TRBV12-3 or TRBV12-4 and TRBJ1-5, with D maybe TRBD1 (5 bases). Trimming cost V 3 bases and J 7 bases, with 16 bases left between them. The CDR3 consists of 15 residues. The CDR3 bases are TGTGCCAGCAGTTTTTCGGGAGGGACGGCCCAGCCCCAGCATTTT. It specifies CASSFSGGTAQPQHF.

Many counts were recorded for this clonotype. The chain joins TRBV12-3 or TRBV12-4 to TRBJ2-7; 8 bases line up with TRBD1. Trimming cost V 6 bases and J 1 base; bases outside gene matches: 8. The CDR3 has 15 residues. In nucleotides, the CDR3 is TGTGCCAGCAGCCCTAGGACAGGGAGTTCCTACGAGCAGTACTTC. Its protein product is CASSPRTGSSYEQYF.

V and J are TRBV19 and TRBJ1-1; a weak D match, TRBD1 (6 bases). The CDR3 covers 13 residues. Germline CDR1 LNHDA, CDR2 SQIVND (reference sequence). V dropped 11 bases and J dropped 0 bases, with 13 bases sitting between them. CDR3 sequence (DNA): TGTGCCTCTACAGGGAGTATGAACACTGAAGCTTTCTTT. Its protein is CASTGSMNTEAFF.

This clonotype was seen a handful of times. The J gene is TRBJ2-1, the V gene TRBV3-1; weak D call: TRBD1 (5 bases). The V end was cut by 4 bases, the J end by 8 bases, with 15 bases between. The CDR3 is 14 residues long. CDR1 is LGHDT and CDR2 is YNNKEL in the germline V gene (reference sequence). CDR3 nucleotides: TGTGCCAGCAGCCCTCGGACACCTGCGTATGAGCAGTTCTTC. It encodes CASSPRTPAYEQFF.

Only a few counts were recorded for this clonotype. The V and J genes are TRBV24-1 and TRBJ2-2; no firm D call. Germline-derived CDR1 and CDR2 are KGHDR and SFDVKD. Trimming left V 3 bases short and J 3 bases short, with 7 bases between. The CDR3 is made up of 14 amino acids. CDR3 in amino acids: CATSDPPYTGELFF. For the CDR3, the DNA is TGTGCCACCAGTGATCCCCCTTACACCGGGGAGCTGTTTTTT.

This clonotype was picked up a small number of times. CDR3 in amino acids: CASTEGGSGANVLTF. The CDR3 DNA reads as TGTGCCAGCACCGAAGGAGGTTCTGGGGCCAACGTCCTGACTTTC. This chain connects TRBV7-9 to TRBJ2-6; perhaps TRBD2 as D (5 bases). The V end lost 7 bases, the J end lost 1 base, and 11 bases lay between the germline ends. The CDR3 spans 15 residues. Germline CDR1 SEHNR, CDR2 FQNEAQ (reference sequence).

This clonotype was seen only a few times. The gene calls are TRBV6-6 and TRBJ1-2; 10 positions agree with TRBD1. The CDR3 contains 14 residues. V dropped 7 bases and J dropped 8; count of bases not matched to a gene: 10. Germline V gene sequence: CDR1 MNHNY, CDR2 SVGAGI (reference sequence). The CDR3 DNA follows: TGTGCCAGCACCCAAAGACAGGGGGCGAGCGGCTACACCTTC. This codes for CASTQRQGASGYTF.

The CDR3 protein is CASKQEYEQYF. For the CDR3, the DNA is TGTGCCAGCAAACAGGAGTACGAGCAGTACTTC. V gene TRBV6-2 or TRBV6-3 combines with J gene TRBJ2-7, with a weak D call TRBD1 (5 bases). The CDR3 has 11 residues. The V end lost 7 bases, the J end lost 4 bases, and 8 bases lay between the germline ends. Germline CDR1 MNHEY, CDR2 SVGEGT.

The CDR3 sequence is CASSTRGTTLFF. The DNA for the CDR3 is TGTGCCAGTAGTACCCGCGGGACTACACTGTTTTTT. The chain carries TRBV19 and TRBJ1-4, with TRBD1 as a possible D gene (5 bases). Germline CDR1 reads LNHDA; CDR2 reads SQIVND (reference sequence). V shed 4 bases and J shed 13 bases, with 13 bases lying between them. CDR3 size: 12 residues.

This clonotype was counted between two and nine times. V gene TRBV20-1 combines with J gene TRBJ1-5; perhaps TRBD1 as D (5 bases). CDR3 length equals 14 residues. Germline V gene data show CDR1 as DFQATT and CDR2 as SNEGSKA (reference sequence). V lost 0 bases and J lost 4, with 10 bases in between. This CDR3 reads CSARDPGTNQPQHF. CDR3 nucleotide sequence: TGCAGTGCTAGAGATCCCGGGACGAATCAGCCCCAGCATTTT.

The chain has TRBV5-1 and TRBJ1-6; D not certain. CDR3 length equals 13 residues. V was trimmed by 2 bases and J by 8 bases, leaving 8 bases between them. The germline V gene has CDR1 SGHRS and CDR2 YFSETQ. CDR3 sequence: CASSFGGDSPLHF. DNA of the CDR3: TGCGCCAGCAGCTTCGGAGGAGATTCACCCCTCCACTTT.

The chain uses TRBV9 and TRBJ2-7; 9 bases line up with TRBD2. The CDR3 is 15 amino acids. Per germline, CDR1 SGDLS and CDR2 YYNGEE. With V trimmed by 4 bases and J by 5 bases, 10 bases remained unmatched. For the CDR3, the DNA is TGTGCCAGCAGCCTGACGACTAGCGGTCCCCACGAGCAGTACTTC. Translation gives CASSLTTSGPHEQYF.

This clonotype was seen at least ten times. V and J are TRBV7-2 and TRBJ2-5, with D uncertain. Trimming took 7 bases from V and 0 from J, leaving 9 bases between them. CDR1 SGHTA and CDR2 FQGNSA come from the germline V gene. The CDR3 loop spans 13 amino acids. The CDR3 region has the DNA TGTGCCAGCACCTCTACATACCAAGAGACCCAGTACTTC. Its translation is CASTSTYQETQYF.

The chain joins TRBV2 to TRBJ2-7; a weak D match, TRBD1 (5 bases). CDR3 length: 12 amino acids. Per the germline V gene, CDR1 is SNHLY and CDR2 is FYNNEI. V lost 6 bases to trimming and J lost 3 bases, with 9 bases between them. DNA of the CDR3: TGTGCCAGCAGCAGGGCCCTCTACGAGCAGTACTTC. Protein product: CASSRALYEQYF.

The V and J genes are TRBV30 and TRBJ2-3, with D possibly matching TRBD2 (7 bases). Per the germline V gene, CDR1 is GTSNPN and CDR2 is SVGIG (reference sequence). Between the trimmed V and J ends, which lost 7 bases and 3 bases, there was a span of 20 bases. This CDR3 comprises 15 residues. CDR3 nucleotides: TGTGCCTCCACCCGGGGGGCTAGTTTTACAGATACGCAGTATTTT. This codes for CASTRGASFTDTQYF.

This clonotype appeared many times. The chain is built from TRBV4-2 and TRBJ1-1, with 8 bases lining up with TRBD1. V lost 4 bases, J lost 4 bases, and 5 bases stayed unmatched. CDR3 length: 14 amino acids. Per the germline V gene, CDR1 is LGHNA and CDR2 is YNFKEQ. The CDR3 DNA reads TGTGCCAGCAGCCCCCAGGGGGCGAGCACTGAAGCTTTCTTT. Amino acid sequence: CASSPQGASTEAFF.